The clone carrying this T cell receptor beta chain occurred a few times. Its antigen is as yet unknown. V shed 6 bases and J shed 4 bases, with 10 bases lying between them. Germline V gene lookup returns CDR1 MNHNY and CDR2 SVGAGI (reference sequence). CDR3 length: 13 amino acids. The data were taken from a study of vaccination effects on CD4 cells after COVID-19. Overall study context: Vaccination of participants consisted of two doses of either the BNT162b2 or mRNA-1273 vaccine. General study results and limits: Early timepoints after infection were absent, and convalescent patients were few in the study.

Cells that had been cultured for roughly ten days were the source of isolated CD4+ T cells. Days 3 and 7 saw half the medium replaced with IL-2 medium. Assay used: immunoSEQ multiplex PCR; TCRdb lists only in-frame clones, some missing. Of about 70,000 clones listed, 60% to 80% were seen once; the top ten hold under 2.5%. The specimen comprised CD4+ T cells from PBMCs cultured without peptide, sampled before COVID-19 vaccination. The chain employs TRBV6-6 and TRBJ2-1, with TRBD2 as a possible D gene (6 bases). This TCR came from a human donor who received a COVID-19 vaccine. DNA of the CDR3: TGTGCCAGCAGGGGGGGACGATACAATGAGCAGTTCTTC. Translation gives CASRGGRYNEQFF.